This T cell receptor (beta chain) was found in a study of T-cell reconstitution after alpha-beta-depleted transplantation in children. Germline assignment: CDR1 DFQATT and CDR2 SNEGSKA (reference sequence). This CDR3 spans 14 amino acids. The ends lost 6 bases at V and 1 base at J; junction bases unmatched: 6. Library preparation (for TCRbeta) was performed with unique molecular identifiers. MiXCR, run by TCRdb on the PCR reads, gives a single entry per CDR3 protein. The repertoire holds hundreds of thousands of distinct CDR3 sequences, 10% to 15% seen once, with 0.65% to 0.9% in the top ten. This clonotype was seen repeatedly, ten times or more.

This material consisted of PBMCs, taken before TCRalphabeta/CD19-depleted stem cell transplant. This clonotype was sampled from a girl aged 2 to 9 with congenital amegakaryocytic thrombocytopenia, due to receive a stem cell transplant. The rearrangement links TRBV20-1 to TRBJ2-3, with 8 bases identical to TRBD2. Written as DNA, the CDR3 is TGCAGTGCGAAATCACTAGCGGGCACAGATACGCAGTATTTT. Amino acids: CSAKSLAGTDTQYF.